This passage covers 21 T cell receptor beta chains from one sample sequenced in a study of Graves' ophthalmopathy and Graves' hyperthyroidism. The sequenced template was RNA, covering the TCR beta CDR3 region. Investigators did first-round RT-PCR with HTBI primers, then second-round multiplex PCR. MiXCR, run by TCRdb on the multiplex PCR reads, gives a single entry per CDR3 protein. The sample has fewer than 350,000 distinct CDR3 sequences; 17% are singletons. Material for sequencing was peripheral blood. The source of these receptors is an adult man with Graves' ophthalmopathy.

The V and J genes are TRBV18 and TRBJ1-1, with D possibly being TRBD1 (5 bases). V was shortened by 3 bases and J by 6 bases, with 17 bases between the two germline ends. The CDR3 is 15 residues long. The germline V gene has CDR1 KGHSH and CDR2 LQKENI. The CDR3 loop is CASSPFIQGPPEAFF. For the CDR3, the DNA is TGTGCCAGCTCACCTTTCATCCAGGGCCCCCCTGAAGCTTTCTTT.

This clonotype was seen many times. V and J are TRBV30 and TRBJ2-7; D uncertain. The CDR3 is 13 amino acids. Germline CDR1 GTSNPN, CDR2 SVGIG (reference sequence). Trimming left V 3 bases short and J 9 bases short, with 18 bases between. The CDR3 sequence: CAWSPRGPTGQYF. The CDR3, as DNA: TGTGCCTGGAGCCCACGAGGCCCTACGGGGCAGTACTTC.

Comment on this clonotype: This could be a read error, since a much larger clone is one nucleotide away. The chain has TRBV20-1 and TRBJ2-5; D is perhaps TRBD2 (6 bases). V lost 0 bases to trimming and J lost 5 bases, with 19 bases between them. The germline CDR1 and CDR2 sequences are DFQATT and SNEGSKA (reference sequence). The CDR3 runs 16 residues. CDR3 sequence reads: CSARDSPIGSWETQYF. CDR3 sequence (DNA): TGCAGTGCTAGAGATTCCCCTATCGGGAGTTGGGAGACCCAGTACTTC.

Of note for this clonotype: Sequence at one end of the junction differs from germline and may be a read error. The V and J genes are TRBV4-2 and TRBJ2-2, with D perhaps TRBD2 (5 bases). The CDR3 covers 15 residues. Germline V gives CDR1 LGHNA, CDR2 YNFKEQ. CDR3 protein: CASSQDTGNTGELSF. The DNA of the CDR3 is TGTGCCAGCAGCCAAGATACTGGGAACACCGGGGAGCTGTCTTTT.

The rearrangement joins TRBV11-2 to TRBJ1-5, with D perhaps TRBD1 (6 bases). Germline V gene lookup returns CDR1 SGHAT and CDR2 FQNNGV. CDR3 size: 17 residues. V lost 1 base and J 0 bases, leaving 13 bases between the germline ends. The CDR3 sequence: CASSLVGGRYSNQPQHF. In DNA, the CDR3 is TGTGCCAGCAGCTTAGTCGGGGGCCGCTATAGCAATCAGCCCCAGCATTTT.

The chain combines TRBV2 with TRBJ2-7; D call uncertain. V shed 1 base and J shed 7 bases, with 5 bases lying between them. Per germline, CDR1 SNHLY and CDR2 FYNNEI. The CDR3 spans 11 residues. The CDR3 nucleotides are TGTGCCAGCAGTGAAGGGTGGGAGCAGTACTTC. Translated: CASSEGWEQYF.

V gene TRBV28 combines with J gene TRBJ2-2, with TRBD2 as a possible D gene (5 bases). Germline V gives CDR1 MDHEN, CDR2 SYDVKM. V lost 6 bases and J 0 bases, leaving 8 bases between the germline ends. The CDR3 contains 14 residues. CDR3 residues: CASRPGTNTGELFF. For the CDR3, the DNA is TGTGCCAGCAGGCCGGGAACGAACACCGGGGAGCTGTTTTTT.

Concerning this clonotype: Given a much more abundant clone one base away, this may be a read error. The J gene is TRBJ2-7, the V gene TRBV6-2 or TRBV6-3; TRBD1 aligns across 7 bases. CDR1 is MNHEY, CDR2 SVGEGT, per germline. This CDR3 has 12 amino acids. With 9 bases clipped from V and 1 base from J, the junction kept 3 bases outside the gene matches. CDR3 coding DNA: TGTGCCAGTACGGGACAGTCCTACGAGCAGTACTTC. It codes for CASTGQSYEQYF.

In its sample, this clonotype was seen many times. This chain uses TRBV30 with TRBJ1-2, with D possibly being TRBD1 (6 bases). Trimming took off 2 bases at V and 7 bases at J, with 23 bases between the two ends. Per the germline V gene, CDR1 is GTSNPN and CDR2 is SVGIG (reference sequence). There are 16 residues in the CDR3. Here the CDR3 DNA reads TGTGCCTGGAGTTCGTCCCTTGGAGGGGGGCCGGCTGGCTACACCTTC. This sequence encodes CAWSSSLGGGPAGYTF.

Only a few counts were recorded for this clonotype. The genes are TRBV6-1 and TRBJ2-2; D possibly corresponds to TRBD1 (6 bases). Germline V CDR1 and CDR2: MNHNS, SASEGT. V was trimmed by 8 bases and J by 8 bases, leaving 18 bases between them. The CDR3 consists of 14 residues. The CDR3 DNA follows: TGTGCCAGCTCGTGGACAGTGGGGATGGGGGAGCTGTTTTTT. This sequence encodes CASSWTVGMGELFF.

This clonotype was seen at least ten times. This chain uses TRBV28 with TRBJ2-7, with 9 bases lining up with TRBD1. This CDR3 is built from 15 residues. Germline trimming cut 4 bases from V and 4 bases from J; bases unmatched to any gene: 8. Germline V gene data show CDR1 as MDHEN and CDR2 as SYDVKM. The CDR3, as DNA: TGTGCCAGCAGTTCGGCCGGACAGGGGAGGTACGAGCAGTACTTC. Its protein product is CASSSAGQGRYEQYF. Full variable domain (missing parts from reference TRBV28 and TRBJ2-7): DVKVTQSSRYLVKRTGEKVFLECVQDMDHENMFWYRQDPGLGLRLIYFSYDVKMKEKGDIPEGYSVSREKKERFSLILESASTNQTSMYLCASSSAGQGRYEQYFGPGTRLTVT.

The rearrangement links TRBV6-1 to TRBJ2-7; no reliable D call. Trimming took 2 bases from V and 0 from J, leaving 8 bases between them. Germline-derived CDR1 and CDR2 are MNHNS and SASEGT. The CDR3 spans 14 residues. DNA of the CDR3: TGTGCCAGCAGTGAACAGGTATACTCCTACGAGCAGTACTTC. Translation gives CASSEQVYSYEQYF.

This clonotype has a count of ten or more. This sequence joins TRBV27 and TRBJ1-2, with D hard to call. V gave up 5 bases and J gave up 3 bases, with 10 bases separating them. This CDR3 is built from 13 residues. Germline values: CDR1 MNHEY, CDR2 SMNVEV (reference sequence). The CDR3 DNA reads as TGTGCCAGCAGTCCGACGGCACACTATGGCTACACCTTC. Its translation is CASSPTAHYGYTF.

V gene TRBV7-8 combines with J gene TRBJ2-5, with a weak D call TRBD1 (5 bases). The germline gives CDR1 SGHVS, CDR2 FQNEAQ. The CDR3 sequence is 14 residues long. Trimming pared 5 bases from V and 3 bases from J, leaving 13 bases between. The CDR3 loop is CASSPQTVKETQYF. DNA for the CDR3: TGTGCCAGCAGCCCACAGACAGTAAAAGAGACCCAGTACTTC.

This clonotype was detected many times. This rearrangement joins TRBV11-3 to TRBJ1-3; possible D gene TRBD1, 6 bases. Per the germline V gene, CDR1 is SGHNT and CDR2 is YENEEA. Trimming stripped 2 bases from V and 0 bases from J, with 14 bases between. The CDR3 has 17 residues. CDR3 in amino acids: CASSLRGGRGSGNTIYF. CDR3 in DNA: TGTGCCAGCAGCTTAAGGGGGGGCAGGGGCTCTGGAAACACCATATATTTT. Drawing the rest from reference TRBV11-3 and TRBJ1-3, the complete variable domain is EAGVVQSPRYKIIEKKQPVAFWCNPISGHNTLYWYLQNLGQGPELLIRYENEEAVDDSQLPKDRFSAERLKGVDSTLKIQPAELGDSAVYLCASSLRGGRGSGNTIYFGEGSWLTVV.

This clonotype showed up many times. The chain links TRBV18 to TRBJ1-1; D perhaps matches TRBD1 (6 bases). This CDR3 contains 13 residues. Germline V gene data show CDR1 as KGHSH and CDR2 as LQKENI. The ends were cut back, 4 bases at V and 2 bases at J, with 8 bases in the middle. CDR3 residues: CASSQTGNTEAFF. The CDR3 DNA sequence: TGTGCCAGCTCACAGACAGGCAACACTGAAGCTTTCTTT.

This clonotype showed up many times. This chain uses TRBV24-1 with TRBJ2-7; 8 bases align to TRBD2. Trimming at V came to 10 bases and at J to 0 bases, leaving 16 bases not matched to a gene. The CDR3 totals 17 residues. CDR1 is KGHDR and CDR2 is SFDVKD in the germline V gene. The DNA of the CDR3 is TGTGCCACTTCAAATGATTTTACGGGAGGGATCTCCTACGAGCAGTACTTC. It encodes CATSNDFTGGISYEQYF.

This clonotype has only a few counts. Compared with germline, one end of the junction differs, possibly owing to a read error. This sequence joins TRBV6-1 and TRBJ1-5; perhaps TRBD1 as D (5 bases). Germline V CDR1 and CDR2: MNHNS, SASEGT. The CDR3 sequence is 14 residues long. The CDR3 region is CASRGVLSNQPQLF. The CDR3 DNA reads as TGTGCCAGCAGGGGGGTGTTAAGCAATCAGCCCCAGCTTTTT.

This chain links TRBV6-2 or TRBV6-3 with TRBJ2-2, with D possibly being TRBD2 (7 bases). Trimming removed 5 bases from V and 6 bases from J, with 16 bases in between. From germline, CDR1 is MNHEY and CDR2 SVGEGT. CDR3 length: 15 amino acids. The CDR3 DNA reads as TGTGCCAGCAGTATTCGGGGGGCCCTCCCCGGGGAGCTGTTTTTT. This codes for CASSIRGALPGELFF.

This clonotype came up a few times. This chain joins TRBV6-1 and TRBJ2-5; D not resolved. Germline CDR1 and CDR2: MNHNS and SASEGT. The CDR3 sequence is 12 residues long. The germline V and J ends were trimmed by 10 bases and 9 bases, with 18 bases remaining between them. The CDR3: CATSQSSGAQYF. The CDR3 DNA reads TGTGCCACCTCACAGTCTAGTGGGGCCCAGTACTTC.

This clonotype came up many times. The chain has TRBV5-4 and TRBJ2-2, with D perhaps TRBD2 (6 bases). Germline V gene data show CDR1 as SGHNT and CDR2 as YYREEE (reference sequence). Trimming shortened V by 0 bases and J by 1 base, and 13 bases separated the two germline ends. CDR3 length equals 17 residues. CDR3: CASSLGLSGMNTGELFF. DNA of the CDR3: TGTGCCAGCAGCTTGGGTCTTAGCGGAATGAACACCGGGGAGCTGTTTTTT.